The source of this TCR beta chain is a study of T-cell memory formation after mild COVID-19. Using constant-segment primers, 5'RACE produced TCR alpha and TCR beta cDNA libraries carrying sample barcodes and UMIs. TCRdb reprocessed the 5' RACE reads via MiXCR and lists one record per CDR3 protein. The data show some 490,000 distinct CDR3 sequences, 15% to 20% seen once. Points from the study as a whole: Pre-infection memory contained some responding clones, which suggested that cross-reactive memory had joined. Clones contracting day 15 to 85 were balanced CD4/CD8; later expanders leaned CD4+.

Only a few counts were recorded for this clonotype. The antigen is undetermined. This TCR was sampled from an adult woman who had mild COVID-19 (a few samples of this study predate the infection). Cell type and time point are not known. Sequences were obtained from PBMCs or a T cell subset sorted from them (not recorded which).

Here the CDR3 DNA reads TGCAGTGCTAGCCCCCGGTTCGCCGGGGAGCTGTTTTTT. This translates into CSASPRFAGELFF. This rearrangement joins TRBV20-1 to TRBJ2-2; D uncertain. The V gene lost 3 bases and the J gene lost 6 bases, with 11 bases spanning the gap. This CDR3 spans 13 amino acids. CDR1 and CDR2 (germline): DFQATT, SNEGSKA (reference sequence).